This passage covers 15 T cell receptor beta chains from one sample sequenced in a study of control samples from healthy donors and cancer patients. Assay: immunoSEQ multiplex PCR; the TCRdb copy retains only in-frame clones and omits some. The sample yields fewer than 200,000 clones, about 94% seen once. Input material: blood. These receptors came from a woman aged 55-69 years in good health.

With respect to this clone: An end of the junction differs from the germline gene, which may be a read error. The gene calls are TRBV7-7 and TRBJ2-3; TRBD1 matches 10 bases. The germline V gene encodes CDR1 SSHAT and CDR2 FNYEAQ (reference sequence). This CDR3 comprises 15 residues. CDR3 loop: CASSQGQGRTDTQYF. In DNA, the CDR3 is TGTGCTAGCAGCCAGGGACAGGGGCGCACAGATACGCAGTATTTT.

The chain is built from TRBV9 and TRBJ1-3; TRBD1 agrees at 7 bases. From germline, CDR1 is SGDLS and CDR2 YYNGEE. With V trimmed by 4 bases and J by 3 bases, 7 bases remained unmatched. The CDR3 spans 15 residues. The CDR3 sequence: CASSPQGGYGNTIYF. CDR3 bases: TGTGCCAGCAGCCCCCAGGGGGGGTATGGAAACACCATATATTTT.

This chain uses TRBV18 with TRBJ1-2; no reliable D call. The CDR3 loop spans 13 amino acids. CDR1 is KGHSH, CDR2 LQKENI, per germline. With 3 bases removed from V and 7 bases from J, the gap between germline ends came to 12 bases. This CDR3 reads CASSPSPDGGYTF. For the CDR3, the DNA is TGTGCCAGCTCACCTTCCCCAGACGGTGGCTACACCTTC. The variable domain in full, completed from reference TRBV18 and TRBJ1-2, reads NAGVMQNPRHLVRRRGQEARLRCSPMKGHSHVYWYRQLPEEGLKFMVYLQKENIIDESGMPKERFSAEFPKEGPSILRIQQVVRGDSAAYFCASSPSPDGGYTFGSGTRLTVV.

Concerning this clone itself: This sample includes further DNA sequences coding for the same CDR3. V and J are TRBV7-3 and TRBJ1-1; 8 bases agree with TRBD1. With 5 bases clipped from V and 4 bases from J, the junction kept 3 bases outside the gene matches. This CDR3 contains 13 residues. CDR1 SGHTA and CDR2 FQGTGA come from the germline V gene. DNA for the CDR3: TGTGCCAGCAGCCTCGACAGGGGCACTGAAGCTTTCTTT. Translating it yields CASSLDRGTEAFF.

This clone was counted once. The chain employs TRBV11-3 and TRBJ1-1, with D hard to call. The V gene lost 3 bases and the J gene lost 1 base, with 0 bases spanning the gap. Germline CDR1 SGHNT, CDR2 YENEEA. The CDR3 runs 11 residues. The CDR3 sequence: CASSLNTEAFF. CDR3 coding DNA: TGTGCCAGCAGCTTGAACACTGAAGCTTTCTTT.

The rearrangement links TRBV7-6 to TRBJ1-6; D call uncertain. The ends were cut back, 0 bases at V and 6 bases at J, with 3 bases in the middle. Germline values: CDR1 SGHVS, CDR2 FNYEAQ. The length of the CDR3 is 13 residues. This CDR3 reads CASSLAPNSPLHF. The CDR3 nucleotides are TGTGCCAGCAGCTTAGCTCCTAATTCACCCCTCCACTTT. The full variable domain, in which reference TRBV7-6 and TRBJ1-6 provide the parts outside the CDR3, is GAGVSQSPRYKVTKRGQDVALRCDPISGHVSLYWYRQALGQGPEFLTYFNYEAQQDKSGLPNDRFSAERPEGSISTLTIQRTEQRDSAMYRCASSLAPNSPLHFGNGTRLTVT.

This clone was seen once. This rearrangement joins TRBV29-1 to TRBJ1-1; D is undetermined. The CDR3 spans 13 residues. The V end lost 1 base, the J end lost 1 base, and 7 bases lay between the germline ends. The germline CDR1 and CDR2 sequences are SQVTM and ANQGSEA. For the CDR3, the DNA is TGCAGCGTTGAAGGTCAACCGAACACTGAAGCTTTCTTT. Its translation: CSVEGQPNTEAFF.

The chain joins TRBV13 to TRBJ1-1; a weak D match, TRBD1 (5 bases). V lost 2 bases to trimming and J lost 3 bases, with 10 bases between them. Per germline, CDR1 PRHDT and CDR2 FYEKMQ (reference sequence). The CDR3 loop spans 14 amino acids. The CDR3 region is CASSLWVGHTEAFF. The CDR3 bases are TGTGCCAGCAGCTTATGGGTGGGGCACACTGAAGCTTTCTTT.

The V call is TRBV30, the J call TRBJ1-1; 8 nucleotides align to TRBD1. The CDR3 has 17 residues. V lost 2 bases to trimming and J lost 0 bases; unmatched junction nucleotides: 11. Germline CDR1 reads GTSNPN; CDR2 reads SVGIG (reference sequence). DNA of the CDR3: TGTGCCTGGAGTCCACAGGACAGGGCCCTTCTGAACACTGAAGCTTTCTTT. It translates to CAWSPQDRALLNTEAFF.

The CDR3 loop is CASSLGAEAFF. CDR3 in DNA: TGTGCCAGCAGTTTAGGGGCTGAAGCTTTCTTT. The V call is TRBV12-3 or TRBV12-4, the J call TRBJ1-1; no definite D call. The CDR3 covers 11 residues. V lost 1 base and J 6 bases, leaving 3 bases between the germline ends.

The chain combines TRBV10-3 with TRBJ1-1; possibly TRBD1 for D (6 bases). The CDR3 has 14 residues. Germline-derived CDR1 and CDR2 are ENHRY and SYGVKD. V was pared by 3 bases and J by 3 bases, with 11 bases between. The CDR3 DNA reads TGTGCCATCAGTGACCGGGACACACACACTGAAGCTTTCTTT. It codes for CAISDRDTHTEAFF.

The J gene is TRBJ2-5, the V gene TRBV2, with D possibly being TRBD1 (6 bases). Trimming took off 8 bases at V and 5 bases at J, with 15 bases between the two ends. This CDR3 comprises 13 residues. The germline CDR1 and CDR2 sequences are SNHLY and FYNNEI. The chain's CDR3 is CASHLGGSETQYF. CDR3 nucleotide sequence: TGTGCCAGCCATTTAGGGGGTAGCGAGACCCAGTACTTC.

This CDR3 is CASSQSGGVESGELFF. CDR3 coding DNA: TGTGCCAGCAGCCAGAGCGGGGGGGTGGAATCCGGGGAGCTGTTTTTT. The chain joins TRBV3-1 (or the pseudogene TRBV3-2) to TRBJ2-2, with 10 positions matching TRBD2. CDR3 size: 16 residues. CDR1 and CDR2 (germline): LGHDT, YNNKEL (reference sequence). V shed 3 bases and J 6 bases; nucleotides not matched to a gene: 7.

This sequence joins TRBV9 and TRBJ2-7; 7 positions agree with TRBD2. The junction had 5 bases not matched to a gene; V was cut back by 3 bases and J by 2 bases. This CDR3 contains 14 residues. Germline V CDR1 and CDR2: SGDLS, YYNGEE. The DNA for the CDR3 is TGTGCCAGCAGCGCCGGGACTAAGGCCTACGAGCAGTACTTC. Its translation is CASSAGTKAYEQYF.

This chain uses TRBV5-1 with TRBJ1-3; a possible D gene is TRBD1 (5 bases). V was trimmed by 0 bases and J by 0 bases, leaving 13 bases between them. Germline CDR1 SGHRS, CDR2 YFSETQ. The CDR3 is made up of 17 amino acids. CDR3 region: CASSLAEGLSSGNTIYF. The CDR3 DNA follows: TGCGCCAGCAGCTTGGCTGAGGGGCTGAGCTCTGGAAACACCATATATTTT.